Listed below are T cell receptor beta chains from one sample, sequenced in a study of T cell repertoires in cytomegalovirus infection. TCRdb recomputed calls from the reads with MiXCR, one row per CDR3 protein. The sample has about 180,000 distinct CDR3 sequences, roughly an eighth seen once. Sequencing used PBMCs. Receptor source: a human donor in good health (CMV status not recorded). Some clones in this sample may be carry-over from other donors' samples. CDR3s include the opening cysteine and the closing phenylalanine or tryptophan. A D gene is named only where the DNA matches it firmly. Expanded clones get a size class; other rows say once, few or many, or leave the size out.

DNA | CDR3 | J | size | D | length | V
TGTGCCAGCAGCTTAGGGGACCAATGGGGTGATGAGCAGTTCTTC | CASSLGDQWGDEQFF | TRBJ2-1 | many | - | 15 | TRBV7-8
TGTGCCAGTAGCTCTTTAGGGGCTGAAGCTTTCTTT | CASSSLGAEAFF | TRBJ1-1 | - | - | 12 | TRBV19
TGTGCCAGCAGCTTAGAGAGGGGGACTGGAAACACCATATATTTT | CASSLERGTGNTIYF | TRBJ1-3 | few | - | 15 | TRBV7-6
TGTGCCAGCAGTTTAAGGACTAGCGGGAAGGGAGAGCAGTACTTC | CASSLRTSGKGEQYF | TRBJ2-7 | - | TRBD2 | 15 | TRBV12-3/TRBV12-4
TGTGCCAGCAGAATATTGGGGACAGACTATGGCTACACCTTC | CASRILGTDYGYTF | TRBJ1-2 | few | TRBD1 | 14 | TRBV2
TGTGCCAGTAAACTACACGGAAACACTGAAGCTTTCTTT | CASKLHGNTEAFF | TRBJ1-1 | few | - | 13 | TRBV19
TGTGCCAGCAGTTACGAGACAGGGGGCTTGAACACCGGGGAGCTGTTTTTT | CASSYETGGLNTGELFF | TRBJ2-2 | many | TRBD1 | 17 | TRBV6-5
TGTGCCAGCATAAGAGCCTCCTACAATGAGCAGTTCTTC | CASIRASYNEQFF | TRBJ2-1 | - | - | 13 | TRBV6-6
TGTGCCAGCAGTTTAGAGAGGGGTGGCGAGACCCAGTACTTC | CASSLERGGETQYF | TRBJ2-5 | - | - | 14 | TRBV27
TGTGCCAGCAGTTTAGCTTGGACTAGCGTTTTTAGCACAGATACGCAGTATTTT | CASSLAWTSVFSTDTQYF | TRBJ2-3 | many | TRBD2 | 18 | TRBV28
TGTGCCAGCGGGGGGGGACTGAATCAGCCCCAGCATTTT | CASGGGLNQPQHF | TRBJ1-5 | few | - | 13 | TRBV7-9
TGCGCCAGCAGCTTTGGCGGACAGGGTTCCTACGAGCAGTACTTC | CASSFGGQGSYEQYF | TRBJ2-7 | few | TRBD1 | 15 | TRBV5-1
TGTGCCAGCAGTTTAGCGAACAGGGGGTTTCAGCCCCAGCATTTT | CASSLANRGFQPQHF | TRBJ1-5 | many | TRBD1 | 15 | TRBV12-3/TRBV12-4
TGCAGCCCTGGGGAGGGAGAGGGCTATGGCTACACCTTC | CSPGEGEGYGYTF | TRBJ1-2 | - | - | 13 | TRBV29-1
TGTGCCAGCAGTTTCAAACAGCCTATCTCTGGAAACACCATATATTTT | CASSFKQPISGNTIYF | TRBJ1-3 | few | - | 16 | TRBV28
TGTGCCAGCAGCTTGGACCCCTCCGGGGATGGCTACACCTTC | CASSLDPSGDGYTF | TRBJ1-2 | - | - | 14 | TRBV5-4
TGCAGCGTTGAACGGGACAGTTCCTACGAGCAGTACTTC | CSVERDSSYEQYF | TRBJ2-7 | - | TRBD1 | 13 | TRBV29-1